Each of the 25 T cell receptor beta chains below was sequenced from the same sample in a study of cytomegalovirus exposure and HLA in healthy donors. 60 Vbeta and 13 Jbeta primers were used in PCR. The protocol was immunoSEQ multiplex PCR, while the TCRdb copy is restricted to in-frame clones and leaves out a portion. This table holds 190,000 or so clones, approximately 82% found once. The specimen was PBMCs. These receptors were taken from a woman in her forties or fifties in good health and CMV-seropositive.

This clone appeared a few times. The chain couples TRBV6-1 to TRBJ2-2, with a possible D match to TRBD2 (5 bases). V was cut by 1 base and J by 3 bases, with 9 bases left in between. This CDR3 spans 15 amino acids. Germline lookup yields CDR1 MNHNS and CDR2 SASEGT. CDR3 sequence reads: CASSEGAEHTGELFF. The CDR3 region has the DNA TGTGCCAGCAGTGAAGGAGCGGAGCACACCGGGGAGCTGTTTTTT.

This chain connects TRBV5-1 to TRBJ1-4, with D maybe TRBD1 (5 bases). V was cut by 4 bases and J by 7 bases, with 11 bases left in between. From germline, CDR1 is SGHRS and CDR2 YFSETQ. The CDR3 covers 13 residues. This CDR3 is CASSMGGGEKLFF. The CDR3 DNA is TGCGCCAGCAGCATGGGGGGAGGTGAAAAACTGTTTTTT.

This clone appeared once. This chain connects TRBV6-5 to TRBJ2-7; TRBD1 matches at 8 bases. The CDR3 is 15 amino acids. Trimming cost V 6 bases and J 3 bases; bases outside gene matches: 10. From germline, CDR1 is MNHEY and CDR2 SVGAGI. CDR3 loop: CASSINDRGFYEQYF. The DNA for the CDR3 is TGTGCCAGCAGCATCAACGACAGGGGATTCTACGAGCAGTACTTC.

This chain connects TRBV6-1 to TRBJ2-7; 7 bases are shared with TRBD1. The V gene's germline CDR1 is MNHNS and CDR2 SASEGT. The CDR3 sequence is 15 residues long. V shed 6 bases and J 2 bases; nucleotides not matched to a gene: 10. The CDR3, as DNA: TGTGCCAGCAGCAGTGACAGGGTCGGTGCCTACGAGCAGTACTTC. Translating gives CASSSDRVGAYEQYF.

This chain uses TRBV18 with TRBJ1-5; 8 bases match TRBD1. Unmatched junction bases numbered 13, after V lost 8 bases and J lost 7 bases. In germline, CDR1 is KGHSH, CDR2 LQKENI. This CDR3 spans 15 amino acids. In nucleotides, the CDR3 is TGTGCCAGCCACGGGACAGGACCTTCCCTCCAGCCCCAGCATTTT. Translation: CASHGTGPSLQPQHF.

The rearrangement uses TRBV5-1 and TRBJ1-1; D unresolved. V was clipped by 4 bases and J by 5 bases, with 15 bases between them. The length of the CDR3 is 14 residues. The V gene's germline CDR1 is SGHRS and CDR2 YFSETQ. CDR3 nucleotides: TGCGCCAGCAGCCCGGCGGGTACGGTTACTGAAGCTTTCTTT. Its translation: CASSPAGTVTEAFF. The whole variable domain, remainder taken from reference TRBV5-1 and TRBJ1-1, is KAGVTQTPRYLIKTRGQQVTLSCSPISGHRSVSWYQQTPGQGLQFLFEYFSETQRNKGNFPGRFSGRQFSNSRSEMNVSTLELGDSALYLCASSPAGTVTEAFFGQGTRLTVV.

This chain connects TRBV27 to TRBJ1-2, with TRBD1 as a possible D gene (6 bases). Trimming removed 6 bases at V and 4 bases at J, with 12 bases between. The germline V gene has CDR1 MNHEY and CDR2 SMNVEV (reference sequence). CDR3 size: 13 residues. CDR3 sequence: CASRTQGGYGYTF. CDR3 DNA sequence: TGTGCCAGCAGAACACAGGGCGGCTATGGCTACACCTTC.

There are a few counts of this clone. The chain has TRBV6-5 and TRBJ2-7; 12 nucleotides match TRBD1. J was trimmed by 5 bases and V by 6 bases; bases with no gene match: 2. The CDR3 sequence is 13 residues long. CDR1 MNHEY and CDR2 SVGAGI come from the germline V gene. The CDR3: CASRGTGGDEQYF. The CDR3 DNA reads TGTGCCAGCAGGGGGACAGGGGGCGACGAGCAGTACTTC.

This chain connects TRBV7-6 to TRBJ2-7; 7 bases align to TRBD1. Looked up from germline, CDR1 is SGHVS and CDR2 is FNYEAQ. V gave up 3 bases and J gave up 2 bases; unmatched junction bases: 4. The CDR3 sequence is 14 residues long. The CDR3, as DNA: TGTGCCAGCAGCTTCCAGGGGGTTGCCTACGAGCAGTACTTC. Protein sequence: CASSFQGVAYEQYF.

A single count supports this clone. This chain links TRBV9 with TRBJ2-1, with TRBD2 matching 10 bases. V was pared by 0 bases and J by 1 base, with 4 bases of the junction left unmatched. The CDR3 is 17 amino acids. Germline V lookup: CDR1 SGDLS, CDR2 YYNGEE. CDR3 sequence (DNA): TGTGCCAGCAGCGTAGGGGATAGCGGGGGGTCCTACAATGAGCAGTTCTTC. Translated: CASSVGDSGGSYNEQFF.

The chain carries TRBV30 and TRBJ1-2; D is undetermined. This CDR3 contains 14 residues. The germline V gene encodes CDR1 GTSNPN and CDR2 SVGIG (reference sequence). Trimming left V 2 bases short and J 4 bases short, with 14 bases between. DNA of the CDR3: TGTGCCTGGAGTCCCGACGGCGGAATCTATGGCTACACCTTC. This translates into CAWSPDGGIYGYTF.

CDR3 coding DNA: TGTGCCAGTAGTATTTCCCCTCTTAACTATGGCTACACCTTC. Protein sequence: CASSISPLNYGYTF. J is TRBJ1-2 and V is TRBV19; D gene unclear. This CDR3 contains 14 residues. CDR1 is LNHDA and CDR2 is SQIVND in the germline V gene (reference sequence). Trimming stripped 3 bases from V and 1 base from J, with 9 bases between. Variable domain in full (rest from reference TRBV19 and TRBJ1-2): DGGITQSPKYLFRKEGQNVTLSCEQNLNHDAMYWYRQDPGQGLRLIYYSQIVNDFQKGDIAEGYSVSREKKESFPLTVTSAQKNPTAFYLCASSISPLNYGYTFGSGTRLTVV.

This chain uses TRBV7-6 with TRBJ1-4; possibly TRBD1 for D (6 bases). Germline CDR1 and CDR2: SGHVS and FNYEAQ. The V gene lost 6 bases and the J gene lost 5 bases, with 10 bases spanning the gap. The length of the CDR3 is 13 residues. The CDR3 spells CASRDSLNEKLFF. The CDR3 nucleotides read TGTGCCAGCAGGGACAGTCTAAATGAAAAACTGTTTTTT.

The V and J genes are TRBV7-9 and TRBJ2-5; 7 nucleotides match TRBD1. V lost 5 bases to trimming and J lost 5 bases; unmatched junction nucleotides: 5. This CDR3 region has 13 residues. Germline loops: CDR1 SEHNR, CDR2 FQNEAQ (reference sequence). CDR3 DNA: TGTGCCAGCAGCCGCACAGGGGTGGAGACCCAGTACTTC. Protein: CASSRTGVETQYF.

The V and J genes are TRBV5-4 and TRBJ2-5; tentative D call: TRBD1 (8 bases). Germline V gives CDR1 SGHNT, CDR2 YYREEE (reference sequence). Trimming cost V 4 bases and J 1 base, with 23 bases left between them. The CDR3 runs 18 residues. CDR3: CASSGGAGGLLPQETQYF. The DNA for the CDR3 is TGTGCCAGCAGCGGGGGGGCAGGGGGCCTGCTACCCCAAGAGACCCAGTACTTC.

This chain joins TRBV28 and TRBJ2-7; possible D gene TRBD1, 5 bases. In germline, CDR1 is MDHEN, CDR2 SYDVKM. Trimming stripped 6 bases from V and 1 base from J, with 19 bases between. CDR3 length: 16 residues. The CDR3 coding sequence is TGTGCCAGCAGAGTTTCCTCAGGGTCGACATCCTACGAGCAGTACTTC. It codes for CASRVSSGSTSYEQYF.

J is TRBJ1-1 and V is TRBV27; tentative D call: TRBD1 (5 bases). V gave up 5 bases and J gave up 1 base, with 8 bases separating them. This CDR3 spans 13 amino acids. The germline V gene has CDR1 MNHEY and CDR2 SMNVEV (reference sequence). As DNA, the CDR3 is TGTGCCAGCAGTCATAGGGGGAACACTGAAGCTTTCTTT. Its protein is CASSHRGNTEAFF.

J is TRBJ1-4 and V is TRBV6-6; a weak D match, TRBD1 (6 bases). The V end lost 7 bases, the J end lost 2 bases, and 11 bases lay between the germline ends. The length of the CDR3 is 14 residues. CDR1 and CDR2 from the germline V gene are MNHNY and SVGAGI (reference sequence). The CDR3 coding sequence is TGTGCCAGCAAAGACCAGGGGACTAATGAAAAACTGTTTTTT. Translation gives CASKDQGTNEKLFF.

DNA of the CDR3: TGTGCCAGCAGCGACATCCTGGGGGGGACCCAGTACTTC. Protein: CASSDILGGTQYF. V gene TRBV9 combines with J gene TRBJ2-5, with D possibly matching TRBD2 (6 bases). Per germline, CDR1 SGDLS and CDR2 YYNGEE. The V end was cut by 3 bases, the J end by 7 bases, with 13 bases between. There are 13 residues in the CDR3.

This chain connects TRBV11-2 to TRBJ1-4, with 8 bases identical to TRBD1. This CDR3 has 18 residues. From germline, CDR1 is SGHAT and CDR2 FQNNGV. Unmatched junction bases numbered 12, after V lost 1 base and J lost 5 bases. CDR3 protein: CASSLAVTGAPRNEKLFF. In DNA, the CDR3 is TGTGCCAGCAGCTTAGCTGTGACAGGGGCCCCCAGAAATGAAAAACTGTTTTTT. Looking up the rest from reference TRBV11-2 and TRBJ1-4 gives the full variable domain: EAGVAQSPRYKIIEKRQSVAFWCNPISGHATLYWYQQILGQGPKLLIQFQNNGVVDDSQLPKDRFSAERLKGVDSTLKIQPAKLEDSAVYLCASSLAVTGAPRNEKLFFGSGTQLSVL.

V is TRBV6-5 and J is TRBJ1-3, with D possibly being TRBD1 (6 bases). From germline, CDR1 is MNHEY and CDR2 SVGAGI. Trimming took 7 bases from V and 1 from J, leaving 11 bases between them. The CDR3 runs 14 residues. The CDR3 DNA follows: TGTGCCAGCACCGAAGGGGGTTCTGGAAACACCATATATTTT. Translated, it gives CASTEGGSGNTIYF.

The chain employs TRBV7-8 and TRBJ2-1; 8 bases line up with TRBD1. CDR1 SGHVS and CDR2 FQNEAQ come from the germline V gene. This CDR3 region has 10 residues. J was trimmed by 10 bases and V by 10 bases; bases with no gene match: 3. In nucleotides, the CDR3 is TGTGCCACCGGACAGGGCGAGCAGTTCTTC. Protein: CATGQGEQFF.

The chain couples TRBV14 to TRBJ2-7, with 9 bases that match TRBD2. The germline V gene has CDR1 SGHDN and CDR2 FVKESK. Trimming at V came to 1 base and at J to 7 bases, leaving 8 bases not matched to a gene. This CDR3 has 15 residues. CDR3: CASSQGIAGAREQYF. The CDR3 nucleotides are TGTGCCAGCAGCCAAGGGATAGCGGGGGCAAGGGAGCAGTACTTC.

The genes are TRBV5-1 and TRBJ2-5; 7 positions agree with TRBD1. The better agreement between TRBJ2-7 and the DNA end casts doubt on the J call. The CDR3 covers 15 residues. The germline CDR1 and CDR2 sequences are SGHRS and YFSETQ. The CDR3 coding sequence is TGCGCCAGCAGCTTGAGGACAGGTACCTCCTACGAGCAGTACTTC. Protein product: CASSLRTGTSYEQYF.

V usage is TRBV7-9 and J usage is TRBJ2-7, with 8 bases lining up with TRBD1. The CDR3 loop spans 15 amino acids. The ends lost 5 bases at V and 5 bases at J; junction bases unmatched: 11. In germline, CDR1 is SEHNR, CDR2 FQNEAQ (reference sequence). The CDR3 loop reads CASSDGQGIGDEQYF. The CDR3 DNA follows: TGTGCCAGCAGCGATGGACAGGGCATAGGGGACGAGCAGTACTTC.